This T cell receptor beta chain was captured in a study of blood T cell repertoires in COVID-19. On the study more broadly: From T cells, B-cell-depleted T cells, or PBMCs came the material, which was cDNA or gDNA.

This CDR3 is built from 12 residues. The germline V gene encodes CDR1 MDHEN and CDR2 SYDVKM. V was shortened by 5 bases and J by 6 bases, with 8 bases between the two germline ends. The method was immunoSEQ multiplex PCR; TCRdb's version includes in-frame clones alone and lacks a portion of them. The sample lists around 250,000 clones; 80% to 85% were seen once. The origin of this receptor is a woman aged 18-29 years with acute or convalescent COVID-19. The specimen sequenced was peripheral blood. The V and J genes are TRBV28 and TRBJ2-1; no clear D. In nucleotides, the CDR3 is TGTGCCAGCAGTCCCCCGAGCAATGAGCAGTTCTTC. As protein: CASSPPSNEQFF.